These 20 T cell receptor beta chains came from one sample sequenced in a study of Ad26.COV2.S vaccination and SARS-CoV-2 variants. This sample's treatment: roughly 19 received Ad26.COV2.S at low or high dose, single or two shots; several received placebo; per-sample allocation not given. Samples came from day 63 after the first vaccine or placebo injection. The repertoire was sequenced with immunoSEQ multiplex PCR; TCRdb's copy has only in-frame clones and lacks some. There are around 300,000 clones in the sample; under 90% occur only once, and around 5.5% lies in the top ten. This material consisted of peripheral blood, taken in a trial of Ad26.COV2.S vaccine versus placebo. These receptors came from a person between 18 and 59 years old who received the Ad26.COV2.S COVID-19 vaccine or a placebo.

The rearrangement links TRBV19 to TRBJ1-3; D is undetermined. The CDR3 is 14 residues long. Germline V lookup: CDR1 LNHDA, CDR2 SQIVND (reference sequence). V lost 4 bases and J 0 bases, leaving 7 bases between the germline ends. CDR3 nucleotide sequence: TGTGCCAGTAGTACCCATTCCTCTGGAAACACCATATATTTT. Encoded protein: CASSTHSSGNTIYF.

This clone was picked up one time. The J gene is TRBJ1-1, the V gene TRBV7-2, with D unclear. The CDR3 runs 15 residues. Deletions cut 5 bases from V and 3 bases from J, with 16 bases between. Per germline, CDR1 SGHTA and CDR2 FQGNSA. The DNA of the CDR3 is TGTGCCAGCAGCCTCCTTTCCGGCGGCCACACTGAAGCTTTCTTT. Translation gives CASSLLSGGHTEAFF.

The J gene is TRBJ2-3, the V gene TRBV19; 9 positions agree with TRBD2. With V trimmed by 3 bases and J by 6 bases, 4 bases remained unmatched. This CDR3 region has 14 residues. Germline V gene lookup returns CDR1 LNHDA and CDR2 SQIVND (reference sequence). DNA of the CDR3: TGTGCCAGTAGTATTAGGACTAGCGTTGATACGCAGTATTTT. Translated: CASSIRTSVDTQYF.

V usage is TRBV19 and J usage is TRBJ1-1; D is perhaps TRBD1 (5 bases). Germline V CDR1 and CDR2: LNHDA, SQIVND (reference sequence). V was trimmed by 4 bases and J by 4 bases, leaving 16 bases between them. The CDR3 totals 15 residues. CDR3 nucleotide sequence: TGTGCCAGTAGTACCGGCTACCGGGGGGGCACTGAAGCTTTCTTT. This sequence encodes CASSTGYRGGTEAFF.

The chain carries TRBV30 and TRBJ2-1; 8 bases align to TRBD2. Trimming took 3 bases from V and 7 from J; bases not matched to a gene: 20. From germline, CDR1 is GTSNPN and CDR2 SVGIG (reference sequence). This CDR3 spans 18 amino acids. As DNA, the CDR3 is TGTGCCTGGAGGCTCTCCCGCTTCCTGGGACTAGATTGGAATGAGCAGTTCTTC. This translates into CAWRLSRFLGLDWNEQFF.

The chain recombines TRBV11-2 with TRBJ1-1, with D perhaps matching TRBD1 (5 bases). V was trimmed by 5 bases and J by 1 base, leaving 17 bases between them. There are 16 residues in the CDR3. Germline V gene lookup returns CDR1 SGHAT and CDR2 FQNNGV. CDR3 in amino acids: CASSNPTGTRNTEAFF. The CDR3 region has the DNA TGTGCCAGCAGCAACCCCACGGGGACGAGGAACACTGAAGCTTTCTTT.

V usage is TRBV5-1 and J usage is TRBJ2-1, with 7 bases matching TRBD1. Germline V CDR1 and CDR2: SGHRS, YFSETQ. The CDR3 sequence is 16 residues long. V gave up 2 bases and J gave up 2 bases; unmatched junction bases: 7. This chain's CDR3 is CASSLNRGSTYNEQFF. The CDR3 nucleotides are TGCGCCAGCAGCTTAAACAGGGGATCCACCTACAATGAGCAGTTCTTC.

The table lists this clone with a few counts. The chain recombines TRBV27 with TRBJ1-5, with TRBD1 as a possible D gene (5 bases). The CDR3 totals 14 residues. The V gene's germline CDR1 is MNHEY and CDR2 SMNVEV (reference sequence). Trimming stripped 7 bases from V and 0 bases from J, with 10 bases between. In DNA form, the CDR3 reads TGTGCCAGCAAAGACAGCAATAGCAATCAGCCCCAGCATTTT. Amino acids: CASKDSNSNQPQHF.

The chain joins TRBV23-1 to TRBJ1-5; no firm D call. TRBV23-1 qualifies as an ORF whose function is uncertain. The ends were cut back, 0 bases at V and 0 bases at J, with 15 bases in the middle. The CDR3 is made up of 18 amino acids. The CDR3 coding sequence is TGCGCCAGCAGTCAATCGAGAGGGCCGGCGGTTAGCAATCAGCCCCAGCATTTT. As protein: CASSQSRGPAVSNQPQHF.

The V gene is TRBV24-1, the J gene TRBJ2-2; unclear D gene. The CDR3 length is 14 residues. CDR1 is KGHDR and CDR2 is SFDVKD in the germline V gene. V lost 5 bases, J lost 8 bases, and 14 bases lay in between. The CDR3 protein is CATSATPRSGELFF. DNA of the CDR3: TGTGCCACCAGTGCGACCCCAAGGTCTGGGGAGCTGTTTTTT.

The genes are TRBV6-6 and TRBJ1-2, with D possibly being TRBD1 (6 bases). The CDR3 length is 15 residues. V was cut by 5 bases and J by 0 bases, with 13 bases left in between. CDR1 and CDR2 (germline): MNHNY, SVGAGI (reference sequence). CDR3 in DNA: TGTGCCAGCAGTACCCGGACAGATTCTAACTATGGCTACACCTTC. Translation: CASSTRTDSNYGYTF.

This sequence joins TRBV5-1 and TRBJ2-1; possibly TRBD1 for D (6 bases). This CDR3 has 17 residues. The germline V and J ends were trimmed by 2 bases and 4 bases, with 19 bases remaining between them. Germline CDR1 is SGHRS and CDR2 is YFSETQ. DNA of the CDR3: TGCGCCAGCAGCTTCGTTGGGCTAGAGGGGGTATACAATGAGCAGTTCTTC. Its protein product is CASSFVGLEGVYNEQFF. Full variable domain (missing parts from reference TRBV5-1 and TRBJ2-1): KAGVTQTPRYLIKTRGQQVTLSCSPISGHRSVSWYQQTPGQGLQFLFEYFSETQRNKGNFPGRFSGRQFSNSRSEMNVSTLELGDSALYLCASSFVGLEGVYNEQFFGPGTRLTVL.

V and J are TRBV6-5 and TRBJ1-1; D call uncertain. The germline CDR1 and CDR2 sequences are MNHEY and SVGAGI. This CDR3 comprises 15 residues. Trimming removed 5 bases from V and 0 bases from J, with 13 bases in between. CDR3 in amino acids: CASSPPPSMNTEAFF. The CDR3 region has the DNA TGTGCCAGCAGTCCCCCCCCATCCATGAACACTGAAGCTTTCTTT.

CDR3 sequence reads: CASSSPDRPLVLAFF. The CDR3 DNA follows: TGTGCCAGCAGCTCCCCTGACCGACCCTTAGTTTTAGCTTTCTTT. This chain uses TRBV7-2 with TRBJ1-1; D unresolved. Deletions cut 4 bases from V and 10 bases from J, with 22 bases between. This CDR3 region has 15 residues. CDR1 is SGHTA and CDR2 is FQGNSA in the germline V gene.

The CDR3 sequence is CASSLASETQYF. CDR3 nucleotides: TGCGCCAGCAGCTTGGCCTCAGAGACCCAGTACTTC. V gene TRBV5-1 combines with J gene TRBJ2-5; D call uncertain. The CDR3 totals 12 residues. The germline V gene has CDR1 SGHRS and CDR2 YFSETQ. Trimming left V 0 bases short and J 4 bases short, with 4 bases between.

The V and J genes are TRBV7-9 and TRBJ2-5, with TRBD2 as a possible D gene (6 bases). Germline CDR1 and CDR2: SEHNR and FQNEAQ (reference sequence). CDR3 size: 15 residues. V lost 0 bases to trimming and J lost 2 bases, with 10 bases between them. The CDR3 nucleotides read TGTGCCAGCAGCTTAGCCGAAGGGACTCAAGAGACCCAGTACTTC. The encoded protein is CASSLAEGTQETQYF.

This clone was detected a few times. Other DNA sequences within the sample encode an identical CDR3. J is TRBJ1-2 and V is TRBV4-3; D uncertain. Trimming stripped 0 bases from V and 6 bases from J, with 8 bases between. Germline loops: CDR1 LGHNA, CDR2 YSLEER. The CDR3 is 13 amino acids. CDR3 DNA sequence: TGCGCCAGCAGCCAAGATCCTGGGGATGGCTACACCTTC. The encoded protein is CASSQDPGDGYTF.

About this clone itself: One end of the junction is discordant with germline, which a read error may explain. V gene TRBV29-1 combines with J gene TRBJ1-1; D not resolved. Germline assignment: CDR1 SQVTM and CDR2 ANQGSEA. The CDR3 is 11 residues long. The CDR3 sequence is CSVDGNPEAFF. In nucleotides, the CDR3 is TGCAGCGTTGACGGGAACCCTGAAGCTTTCTTT. Full variable domain (missing parts from reference TRBV29-1 and TRBJ1-1): SAVISQKPSRDICQRGTSLTIQCQVDSQVTMMFWYRQQPGQSLTLIATANQGSEATYESGFVIDKFPISRPNLTFSTLTVSNMSPEDSSIYLCSVDGNPEAFFGQGTRLTVV.

The CDR3 DNA reads as TGTGCCAGCAGTCTAGCGGGAGAAGTGGAGACCCAGTACTTC. Protein sequence: CASSLAGEVETQYF. V usage is TRBV6-6 and J usage is TRBJ2-5; 10 nucleotides align to TRBD2. The CDR3 covers 14 residues. Trimming removed 5 bases from V and 5 bases from J; junction bases left unmatched: 5. The germline CDR1 and CDR2 sequences are MNHNY and SVGAGI (reference sequence).

A single count supports this clone. This sequence joins TRBV25-1 and TRBJ2-1; D is unresolved. The CDR3 is 11 amino acids. V lost 7 bases, J lost 7 bases, and 8 bases lay in between. Germline V gene data show CDR1 as MGHDK and CDR2 as SYGVNS. CDR3 DNA sequence: TGTGCCAGCAAGGTGGTTAATGAGCAGTTCTTC. This sequence encodes CASKVVNEQFF.